This T cell receptor beta chain was sequenced during a study of T cells in Graves' hyperthyroidism and ophthalmopathy. Study outcomes and limitations: The model anticipated ophthalmopathy a median approximately 6.7 months pre-onset. Among thyroid clonotypes expanded above 0.001, most also appeared in blood.

The source material, RNA transcripts, was used to amplify TCR beta CDR3 regions. RT-PCR in the first round (using the HTBI primer set) targeted the TCR CDR3. TCRdb redid the calling of the multiplex PCR reads with MiXCR, one entry per CDR3 protein. The data hold roughly 420,000 distinct CDR3 sequences, with around 16% observed a single time. V dropped 0 bases and J dropped 8; count of bases not matched to a gene: 6. The CDR3 totals 15 residues. The germline gives CDR1 SGDLS, CDR2 YYNGEE. Exclusion of patients followed from uncontrolled infection, other autoimmune disease, pregnancy or lactation. This clonotype was counted between two and nine times. Its target is unknown.

The material sequenced was blood. The receptor was derived from a woman younger than 35 with Graves' hyperthyroidism. The chain is built from TRBV9 and TRBJ1-4; 8 nucleotides line up with TRBD1. CDR3: CASSVGQGAKEKLFF. Here the CDR3 DNA reads TGTGCCAGCAGCGTAGGGCAGGGGGCAAAGGAAAAACTGTTTTTT.